This T cell receptor beta chain was sequenced for a study of immune evolution from preneoplasia to lung adenocarcinoma. Study observations and caveats: Normal lung had the highest top T cell clone frequencies.

From germline, CDR1 is MNHEY and CDR2 SMNVEV (reference sequence). The CDR3 has 15 amino acids. J gave up 3 bases and V 6 bases, and 7 bases lay outside the gene matches. Measured with immunoSEQ multiplex PCR; TCRdb has only the in-frame clones, and not every one. The table has 8,000 to 9,500 clones, 75% to 85% seen once; the top ten hold approximately 7.2%. About this clone: Antigen: not known.

The source of this sequence is a person aged 55 to 79 with lung adenocarcinoma. J is TRBJ2-3 and V is TRBV27, with TRBD1 identical over 9 bases. Sequencing input: FFPE adjacent normal lung tissue. The DNA of the CDR3 is TGTGCCAGCAGGCGAGGGGACAGGGTTACAGATACGCAGTATTTT. This codes for CASRRGDRVTDTQYF.